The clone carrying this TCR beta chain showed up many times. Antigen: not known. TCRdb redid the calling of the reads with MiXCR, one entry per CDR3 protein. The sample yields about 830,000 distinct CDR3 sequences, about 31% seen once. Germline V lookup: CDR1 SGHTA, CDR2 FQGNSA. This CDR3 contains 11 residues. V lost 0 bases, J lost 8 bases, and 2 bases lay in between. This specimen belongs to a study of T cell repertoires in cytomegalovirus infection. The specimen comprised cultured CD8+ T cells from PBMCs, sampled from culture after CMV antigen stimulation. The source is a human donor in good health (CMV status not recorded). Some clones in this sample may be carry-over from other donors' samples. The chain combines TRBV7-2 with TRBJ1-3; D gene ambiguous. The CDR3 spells CASSLADTIYF. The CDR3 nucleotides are TGTGCCAGCAGCTTAGCAGACACCATATATTTT.